These 29 T cell receptor beta chains came from one sample sequenced in a study of blood T cell repertoires in COVID-19. Sequencing was performed with immunoSEQ multiplex PCR; in TCRdb, only in-frame clones are kept and a portion is missing. The sample lists roughly 200,000 clones, approximately 86% occurring once. Sequenced material: PBMCs or T cells enriched from blood (not recorded which). The receptors originated from a woman in her thirties who had been exposed to COVID-19.

This chain uses TRBV24-1 with TRBJ2-2, with D perhaps TRBD1 (6 bases). There are 15 residues in the CDR3. The germline gives CDR1 KGHDR, CDR2 SFDVKD. V lost 6 bases, J lost 5 bases, and 15 bases lay in between. The CDR3 reads CATSPTGPRTGELFF. The CDR3 DNA reads as TGTGCCACCAGTCCAACAGGGCCAAGGACCGGGGAGCTGTTTTTT.

The V gene is TRBV2, the J gene TRBJ1-1; tentative D call: TRBD1 (6 bases). Germline V gives CDR1 SNHLY, CDR2 FYNNEI. The CDR3 consists of 12 residues. Trimming shortened V by 2 bases and J by 10 bases, and 11 bases separated the two germline ends. DNA for the CDR3: TGTGCCAGCAGTGAACTACAGGGCGGAGCTTTCTTT. It codes for CASSELQGGAFF.

This rearrangement joins TRBV7-9 to TRBJ2-7; D is ambiguous. CDR3 size: 12 residues. V lost 1 base to trimming and J lost 6 bases, with 7 bases between them. Germline loops: CDR1 SEHNR, CDR2 FQNEAQ (reference sequence). The CDR3 sequence: CASSLDGPEQYF. In nucleotides, the CDR3 is TGTGCCAGCAGCTTAGATGGGCCCGAGCAGTACTTC.

The V and J genes are TRBV9 and TRBJ1-3; 7 bases fit TRBD1. Germline CDR1 and CDR2: SGDLS and YYNGEE. The CDR3 contains 15 residues. V dropped 0 bases and J dropped 3; count of bases not matched to a gene: 3. CDR3 nucleotides: TGTGCCAGCAGCGTAGACGGGACAGTTGGAAACACCATATATTTT. It codes for CASSVDGTVGNTIYF.

This chain links TRBV27 with TRBJ1-1; TRBD1 agrees at 7 bases. Trimming cost V 3 bases and J 4 bases; bases outside gene matches: 5. In germline, CDR1 is MNHEY, CDR2 SMNVEV (reference sequence). The CDR3 is 14 residues long. The CDR3 sequence: CASSFQGVATEAFF. The DNA of the CDR3 is TGTGCCAGCAGTTTTCAGGGGGTGGCCACTGAAGCTTTCTTT.

The V and J genes are TRBV3-1 (or the pseudogene TRBV3-2) and TRBJ2-7; D is possibly TRBD1 (6 bases). Trimming cost V 0 bases and J 0 bases, with 12 bases left between them. This CDR3 has 16 amino acids. Germline assignment: CDR1 LGHDT and CDR2 YNNKEL (reference sequence). This chain's CDR3 is CASSQDSGASSYEQYF. In DNA form, the CDR3 reads TGTGCCAGCAGCCAAGATTCAGGGGCCAGCTCCTACGAGCAGTACTTC.

The chain couples TRBV6-5 to TRBJ1-3; D unresolved. This CDR3 is built from 14 residues. The ends were cut back, 7 bases at V and 4 bases at J, with 14 bases in the middle. The germline CDR1 and CDR2 sequences are MNHEY and SVGAGI. The DNA for the CDR3 is TGTGCCAGCACTCAGGCTCAGCGGGGAAACACCATATATTTT. Translation: CASTQAQRGNTIYF.

The chain combines TRBV7-9 with TRBJ1-4; 8 bases are a match to TRBD1. CDR1 and CDR2 (germline): SEHNR, FQNEAQ (reference sequence). The V segment lost 5 bases and the J segment 3 bases; nucleotides outside the gene matches: 5. This CDR3 is 15 amino acids long. The CDR3 here is CASSPQDRANEKLFF. The CDR3, as DNA: TGTGCCAGCAGCCCCCAGGACAGGGCTAATGAAAAACTGTTTTTT.

The chain combines TRBV9 with TRBJ2-7; 8 bases match TRBD1. The CDR3 is 14 amino acids. The germline V gene has CDR1 SGDLS and CDR2 YYNGEE. With 3 bases clipped from V and 2 bases from J, the junction kept 4 bases outside the gene matches. In DNA form, the CDR3 reads TGTGCCAGCAGCGCACAGGGGGGACCCTACGAGCAGTACTTC. It codes for CASSAQGGPYEQYF.

This clone turned up a few times. The chain couples TRBV7-9 to TRBJ1-6; D is unclear. This CDR3 has 14 residues. Germline-derived CDR1 and CDR2 are SEHNR and FQNEAQ (reference sequence). V was cut by 1 base and J by 14 bases, with 15 bases left in between. In DNA form, the CDR3 reads TGTGCCAGCAGCTTAGTCGGTAGCCCGCCAGCCCTCCACTTT. Its translation: CASSLVGSPPALHF.

The chain has TRBV10-2 and TRBJ2-3, with D tentatively TRBD2 (5 bases). From germline, CDR1 is WSHSY and CDR2 SAAADI. The CDR3 totals 14 residues. Trimming shortened V by 4 bases and J by 4 bases, and 12 bases separated the two germline ends. The CDR3 protein is CASSGTLSADTQYF. The CDR3 DNA is TGCGCCAGCAGTGGGACTCTCTCCGCAGATACGCAGTATTTT.

This clone was seen once. The chain is built from TRBV9 and TRBJ1-2; D perhaps matches TRBD1 (5 bases). The CDR3 loop spans 14 amino acids. The V gene lost 2 bases and the J gene lost 4 bases, with 12 bases spanning the gap. CDR1 is SGDLS, CDR2 YYNGEE, per germline. This CDR3 is CASSVTPDIYGYTF. CDR3 DNA: TGTGCCAGCAGCGTTACCCCGGACATCTATGGCTACACCTTC.

This chain uses TRBV14 with TRBJ2-1, with TRBD2 matching over 11 bases. The CDR3 is made up of 15 amino acids. The V segment lost 5 bases and the J segment 8 bases; nucleotides outside the gene matches: 8. Germline-derived CDR1 and CDR2 are SGHDN and FVKESK. The CDR3 DNA follows: TGTGCCAGCAGCGGAACTAGCGGGGGCCTAGATGAGCAGTTCTTC. It yields the protein CASSGTSGGLDEQFF.

The V gene is TRBV11-3, the J gene TRBJ1-1; D possibly corresponds to TRBD1 (5 bases). This CDR3 is 13 amino acids long. Germline V gives CDR1 SGHNT, CDR2 YENEEA. V dropped 5 bases and J dropped 5 bases, with 12 bases sitting between them. As DNA, the CDR3 is TGTGCCAGCAGCGGGCAGGGAGGGACTGAAGCTTTCTTT. The encoded protein is CASSGQGGTEAFF.

The chain combines TRBV18 with TRBJ1-3; D perhaps matches TRBD1 (5 bases). Trimming took off 2 bases at V and 1 base at J, with 6 bases between the two ends. This CDR3 region has 14 residues. CDR1 KGHSH and CDR2 LQKENI come from the germline V gene. The CDR3 region has the DNA TGTGCCAGCTCACCAGGGGGGTCTGGAAACACCATATATTTT. Residues: CASSPGGSGNTIYF.

V gene TRBV7-8 combines with J gene TRBJ2-7, with a weak D call TRBD2 (6 bases). Trimming removed 2 bases from V and 1 base from J, with 12 bases in between. Germline loops: CDR1 SGHVS, CDR2 FQNEAQ. The CDR3 runs 15 residues. The CDR3 sequence is CASSLIGGSSYEQYF. CDR3 nucleotide sequence: TGTGCCAGCAGCTTAATCGGGGGTTCGTCCTACGAGCAGTACTTC.

The chain couples TRBV2 to TRBJ2-7; TRBD2 matches at 7 bases. The CDR3 consists of 13 residues. The J segment lost 5 bases and the V segment lost 7 bases, leaving 8 bases of the junction unmatched. CDR1 is SNHLY, CDR2 FYNNEI, per germline. CDR3 sequence reads: CASNSNREDEQYF. Written as DNA, the CDR3 is TGTGCCAGCAACTCTAACCGGGAGGACGAGCAGTACTTC.

The V call is TRBV5-1, the J call TRBJ1-2; 7 bases are a match to TRBD1. The CDR3 extends over 14 amino acids. CDR1 is SGHRS, CDR2 YFSETQ, per germline. The junction had 6 bases not matched to a gene; V was cut back by 4 bases and J by 3 bases. The DNA for the CDR3 is TGCGCCAGCAGCGCCGGACAGGCCGACTATGGCTACACCTTC. Translating gives CASSAGQADYGYTF.

The gene calls are TRBV7-9 and TRBJ1-3, with D unresolved. Germline V gene lookup returns CDR1 SEHNR and CDR2 FQNEAQ (reference sequence). With 3 bases removed from V and 7 bases from J, the gap between germline ends came to 10 bases. The CDR3 consists of 13 residues. CDR3 sequence (DNA): TGTGCCAGCAGCTTGGAGGACGGGAACACCATATATTTT. Translation gives CASSLEDGNTIYF. Full variable domain (missing parts from reference TRBV7-9 and TRBJ1-3): DTGVSQNPRHKITKRGQNVTFRCDPISEHNRLYWYRQTLGQGPEFLTYFQNEAQLEKSRLLSDRFSAERPKGSFSTLEIQRTEQGDSAMYLCASSLEDGNTIYFGEGSWLTVV.

Only a few counts were recorded for this clone. The chain recombines TRBV3-1 (or the pseudogene TRBV3-2) with TRBJ2-2, with TRBD1 identical over 7 bases. CDR3 length equals 15 residues. Germline lookup yields CDR1 LGHDT and CDR2 YNNKEL (reference sequence). The V segment lost 3 bases and the J segment 3 bases; nucleotides outside the gene matches: 4. DNA for the CDR3: TGTGCCAGCAGCCAGCGGCAGGGGGACACCGGGGAGCTGTTTTTT. It is translated as CASSQRQGDTGELFF.

The CDR3 DNA reads TGTGCCAGCGGGCGTGGGGGGGCAGGAAACACCATATATTTT. Its protein product is CASGRGGAGNTIYF. The chain links TRBV25-1 to TRBJ1-3; possibly TRBD1 for D (6 bases). V lost 8 bases and J 4 bases, leaving 15 bases between the germline ends. CDR3 length: 14 residues. Germline loops: CDR1 MGHDK, CDR2 SYGVNS.

This sequence joins TRBV19 and TRBJ2-1; 7 bases match TRBD2. The CDR3 is made up of 15 amino acids. Germline-derived CDR1 and CDR2 are LNHDA and SQIVND (reference sequence). The trim removed 3 bases at V and 2 bases at J, leaving 4 bases unmatched. The CDR3 DNA reads as TGTGCCAGTAGTATGATGGGGGGGGCCTACAATGAGCAGTTCTTC. The encoded protein is CASSMMGGAYNEQFF.

This rearrangement joins TRBV5-1 to TRBJ2-3; possibly TRBD1 for D (6 bases). Germline CDR1 and CDR2: SGHRS and YFSETQ. V was pared by 2 bases and J by 0 bases, with 10 bases between. This CDR3 is built from 15 residues. The CDR3 nucleotides are TGCGCCAGCAGCTTAACAGGGCCTAGCACAGATACGCAGTATTTT. Protein sequence: CASSLTGPSTDTQYF.

The rearrangement uses TRBV6-5 and TRBJ2-7; 12 nucleotides line up with TRBD1. The germline gives CDR1 MNHEY, CDR2 SVGAGI. The CDR3 is 13 amino acids. V lost 8 bases, J lost 6 bases, and 5 bases stayed unmatched. The CDR3 loop is CASRDRGPGEQYF. The CDR3 coding sequence is TGTGCCAGCCGGGACAGGGGGCCTGGCGAGCAGTACTTC.

This clone appeared a few times. The CDR3 is CASSYSNYYGYTF. The CDR3 DNA reads as TGTGCCAGCAGTTACTCCAATTACTATGGCTACACCTTC. The V call is TRBV6-5, the J call TRBJ1-2; D not certain. Looked up from germline, CDR1 is MNHEY and CDR2 is SVGAGI. The V and J ends lost 0 bases and 3 bases respectively, with 5 bases between them. CDR3 length equals 13 residues.

This chain connects TRBV7-8 to TRBJ1-5; 7 positions agree with TRBD1. The CDR3 consists of 17 residues. V was pared by 2 bases and J by 5 bases, with 12 bases of the junction left unmatched. The germline CDR1 and CDR2 sequences are SGHVS and FQNEAQ. The CDR3 reads CASSLPVYRDRYQPQHF. The DNA of the CDR3 is TGTGCCAGCAGCTTACCGGTCTATAGGGACAGATATCAGCCCCAGCATTTT.

The chain uses TRBV5-1 and TRBJ2-2, with 7 bases matching TRBD2. This CDR3 has 16 residues. Germline V gives CDR1 SGHRS, CDR2 YFSETQ. V gave up 4 bases and J gave up 2 bases; unmatched junction bases: 8. CDR3 amino acids: CASSRPPGGNTGELFF. The CDR3 region has the DNA TGCGCCAGCAGCCGCCCCCCGGGGGGAAACACCGGGGAGCTGTTTTTT.

J is TRBJ1-2 and V is TRBV19; maybe TRBD1 (5 bases). Trimming shortened V by 1 base and J by 1 base, and 7 bases separated the two germline ends. Germline CDR1 LNHDA, CDR2 SQIVND (reference sequence). This CDR3 contains 14 residues. The CDR3 reads CASSIATDNYGYTF. Written as DNA, the CDR3 is TGTGCCAGTAGTATAGCGACAGATAACTATGGCTACACCTTC. Looking up the rest from reference TRBV19 and TRBJ1-2 gives the full variable domain: DGGITQSPKYLFRKEGQNVTLSCEQNLNHDAMYWYRQDPGQGLRLIYYSQIVNDFQKGDIAEGYSVSREKKESFPLTVTSAQKNPTAFYLCASSIATDNYGYTFGSGTRLTVV.

J is TRBJ1-5 and V is TRBV5-5; the D is unclear. V was clipped by 4 bases and J by 5 bases, with 10 bases between them. CDR3 length: 13 amino acids. Looked up from germline, CDR1 is SGHKS and CDR2 is YYEKEE (reference sequence). For the CDR3, the DNA is TGTGCCAGCAGCGAGGAAACATATCAGCCCCAGCATTTT. It specifies CASSEETYQPQHF.